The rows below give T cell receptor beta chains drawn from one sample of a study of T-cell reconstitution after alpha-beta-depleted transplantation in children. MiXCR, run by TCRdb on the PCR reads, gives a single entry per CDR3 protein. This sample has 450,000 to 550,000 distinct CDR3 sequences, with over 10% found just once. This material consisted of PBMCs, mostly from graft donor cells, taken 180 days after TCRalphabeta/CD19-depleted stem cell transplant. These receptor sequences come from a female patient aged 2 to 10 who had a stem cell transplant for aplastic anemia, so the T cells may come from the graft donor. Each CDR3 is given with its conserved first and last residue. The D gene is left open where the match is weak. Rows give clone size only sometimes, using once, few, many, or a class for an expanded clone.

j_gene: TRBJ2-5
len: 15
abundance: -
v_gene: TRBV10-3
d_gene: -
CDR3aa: CAISTGQGIQETQYF
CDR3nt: TGTGCCATCTCCACTGGGCAGGGTATTCAAGAGACCCAGTACTTC

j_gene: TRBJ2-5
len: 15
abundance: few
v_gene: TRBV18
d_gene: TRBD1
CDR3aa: CASSPRRTGQETQYF
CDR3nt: TGTGCCAGCTCACCAAGAAGGACAGGTCAAGAGACCCAGTACTTC

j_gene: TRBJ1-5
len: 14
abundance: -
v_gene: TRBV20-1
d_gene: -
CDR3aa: CSARDRGSNQPQHF
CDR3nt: TGCAGTGCTAGAGATCGCGGTAGCAATCAGCCCCAGCATTTT

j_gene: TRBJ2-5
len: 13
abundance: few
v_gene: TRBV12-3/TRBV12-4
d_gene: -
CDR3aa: CASSRAAGETQYF
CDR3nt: TGTGCCAGCAGTCGGGCGGCAGGAGAGACCCAGTACTTC

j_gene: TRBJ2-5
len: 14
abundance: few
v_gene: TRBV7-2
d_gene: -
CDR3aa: CASSRGGFQETQYF
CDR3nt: TGTGCCAGCAGCCGAGGGGGTTTCCAAGAGACCCAGTACTTC

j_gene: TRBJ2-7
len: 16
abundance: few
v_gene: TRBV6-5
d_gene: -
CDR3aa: CASSYSWQGESYEQYF
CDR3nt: TGTGCCAGCAGTTACTCGTGGCAGGGAGAATCCTACGAGCAGTACTTC

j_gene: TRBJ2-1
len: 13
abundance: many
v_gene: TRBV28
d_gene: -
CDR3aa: CASSLNYRREQFF
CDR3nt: TGTGCCAGCAGTTTAAACTATCGACGTGAGCAGTTCTTC

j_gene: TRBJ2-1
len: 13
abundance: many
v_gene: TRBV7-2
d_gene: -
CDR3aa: CASSLHRDNEQFF
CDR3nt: TGTGCCAGCAGCTTACACAGGGACAATGAGCAGTTCTTC

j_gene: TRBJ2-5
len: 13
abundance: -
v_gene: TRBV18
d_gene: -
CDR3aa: CASLGGHQETQYF
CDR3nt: TGTGCCAGCTTGGGCGGACACCAAGAGACCCAGTACTTC

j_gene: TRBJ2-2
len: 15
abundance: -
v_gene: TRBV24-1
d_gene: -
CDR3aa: CATSGDIANTGELFF
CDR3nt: TGTGCCACCAGTGGGGACATCGCGAACACCGGGGAGCTGTTTTTT

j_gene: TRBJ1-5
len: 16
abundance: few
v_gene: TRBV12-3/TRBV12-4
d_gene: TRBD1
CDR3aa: CASSLFKGQGNQPQHF
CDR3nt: TGTGCCAGCAGTTTGTTTAAGGGACAGGGTAATCAGCCCCAGCATTTT

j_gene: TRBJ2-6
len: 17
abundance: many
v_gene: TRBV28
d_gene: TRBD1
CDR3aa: CASLRTGASSGANVLTF
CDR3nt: TGTGCCAGCTTGAGGACAGGAGCTAGCTCTGGGGCCAACGTCCTGACTTTC

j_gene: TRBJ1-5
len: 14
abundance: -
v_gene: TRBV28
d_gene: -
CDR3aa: CASSPGAPGQPQHF
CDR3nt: TGTGCCAGCAGCCCTGGGGCCCCGGGTCAGCCCCAGCATTTT

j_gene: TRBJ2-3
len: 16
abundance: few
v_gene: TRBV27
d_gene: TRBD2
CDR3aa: CASSVLAGVGTDTQYF
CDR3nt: TGTGCCAGCAGTGTACTAGCGGGAGTTGGCACAGATACGCAGTATTTT

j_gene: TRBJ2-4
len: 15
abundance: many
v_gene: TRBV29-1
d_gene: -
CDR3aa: CSVRGTALAKNIQYF
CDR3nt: TGCAGCGTCAGGGGAACGGCATTAGCCAAAAACATTCAGTACTTC

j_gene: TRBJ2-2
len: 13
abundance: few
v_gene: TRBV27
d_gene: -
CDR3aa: CASRITNTGELFF
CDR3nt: TGTGCCAGCCGAATAACGAACACCGGGGAGCTGTTTTTT

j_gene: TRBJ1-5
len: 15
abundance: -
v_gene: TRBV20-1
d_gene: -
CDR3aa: CSAWTNGAVNQPQHF
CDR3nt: TGCAGTGCTTGGACGAACGGGGCCGTCAATCAGCCCCAGCATTTT

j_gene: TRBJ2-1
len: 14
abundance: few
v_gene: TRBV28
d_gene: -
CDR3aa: CASSLAISYNEQFF
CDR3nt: TGTGCCAGCAGTTTAGCGATCTCCTACAATGAGCAGTTCTTC

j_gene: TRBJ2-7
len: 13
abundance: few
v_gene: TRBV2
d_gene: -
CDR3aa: CASSVLVTYEQYF
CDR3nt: TGTGCCAGCAGTGTCCTGGTTACCTACGAGCAGTACTTC

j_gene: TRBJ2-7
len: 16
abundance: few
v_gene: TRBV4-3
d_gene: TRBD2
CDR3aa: CASSQVPLAGHYEQYF
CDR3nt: TGCGCCAGCAGCCAAGTACCACTAGCGGGCCACTACGAGCAGTACTTC

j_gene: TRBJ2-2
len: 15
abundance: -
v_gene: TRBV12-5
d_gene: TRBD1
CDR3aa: CASALTGVVTGELFF
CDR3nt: TGTGCTAGTGCCCTGACAGGGGTTGTCACCGGGGAGCTGTTTTTT

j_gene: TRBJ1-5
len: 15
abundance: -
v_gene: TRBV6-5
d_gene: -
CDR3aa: CASSYTQGIGQPQHF
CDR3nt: TGTGCCAGCAGTTACACACAGGGAATTGGTCAGCCCCAGCATTTT

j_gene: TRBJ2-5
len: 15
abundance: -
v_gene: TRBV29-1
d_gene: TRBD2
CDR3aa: CSAQRTSGNQETQYF
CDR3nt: TGCAGCGCCCAACGGACTAGCGGAAACCAAGAGACCCAGTACTTC

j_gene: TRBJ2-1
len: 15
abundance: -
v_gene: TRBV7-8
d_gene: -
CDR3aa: CASSLRHQGGREQFF
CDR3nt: TGTGCCAGCAGCTTAAGGCATCAAGGGGGACGCGAGCAGTTCTTC

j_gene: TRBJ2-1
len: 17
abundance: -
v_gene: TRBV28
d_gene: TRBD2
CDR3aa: CASSPGPWTSGSNEQFF
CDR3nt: TGTGCCAGCAGTCCTGGGCCCTGGACTAGCGGTTCCAATGAGCAGTTCTTC

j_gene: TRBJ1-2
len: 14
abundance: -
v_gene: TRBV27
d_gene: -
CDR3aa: CASSMRAQNYGYTF
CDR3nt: TGTGCCAGCAGTATGCGAGCCCAGAACTATGGCTACACCTTC

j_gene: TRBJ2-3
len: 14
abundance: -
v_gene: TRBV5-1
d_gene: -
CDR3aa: CASSLRPGPDTQYF
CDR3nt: TGCGCCAGCAGCTTGAGGCCAGGCCCAGATACGCAGTATTTT

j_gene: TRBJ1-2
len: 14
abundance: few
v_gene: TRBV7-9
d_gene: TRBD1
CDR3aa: CASSDIDRAFGYTF
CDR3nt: TGTGCCAGCAGCGACATCGACAGGGCCTTCGGCTACACCTTC

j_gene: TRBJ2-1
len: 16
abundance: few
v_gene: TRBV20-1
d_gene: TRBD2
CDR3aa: CSARGTSGRALNEQFF
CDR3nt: TGCAGTGCTAGAGGAACTAGCGGGAGGGCTCTCAATGAGCAGTTCTTC

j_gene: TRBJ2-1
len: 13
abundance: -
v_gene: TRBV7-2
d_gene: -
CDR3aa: CASSLQQGNEQFF
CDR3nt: TGTGCCAGCAGCTTACAACAGGGCAATGAGCAGTTCTTC

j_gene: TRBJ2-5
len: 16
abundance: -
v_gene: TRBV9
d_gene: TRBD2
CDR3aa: CASSVAGGLLQETQYF
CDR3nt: TGTGCCAGCAGCGTAGCTGGGGGACTATTACAAGAGACCCAGTACTTC

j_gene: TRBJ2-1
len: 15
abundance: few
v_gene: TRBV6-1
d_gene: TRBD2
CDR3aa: CASSGTTSGGDEQFF
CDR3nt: TGTGCCAGCAGTGGGACGACTAGCGGGGGGGATGAGCAGTTCTTC

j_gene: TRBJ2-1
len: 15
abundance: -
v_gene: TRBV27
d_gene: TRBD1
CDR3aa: CASSLEGQDYNEQFF
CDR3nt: TGTGCCAGCAGTTTGGAGGGACAGGACTACAATGAGCAGTTCTTC

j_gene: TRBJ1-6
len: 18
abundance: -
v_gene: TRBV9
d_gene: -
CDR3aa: CASSRLTGTDSYNSPLHF
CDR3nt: TGTGCCAGCAGCCGATTAACCGGGACGGATTCCTATAATTCACCCCTCCACTTT

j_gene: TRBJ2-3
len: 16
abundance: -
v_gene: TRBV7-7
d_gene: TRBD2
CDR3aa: CASSLGAGVSPDTQYF
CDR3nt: TGTGCCAGCAGCTTAGGGGCGGGAGTCTCCCCAGATACGCAGTATTTT

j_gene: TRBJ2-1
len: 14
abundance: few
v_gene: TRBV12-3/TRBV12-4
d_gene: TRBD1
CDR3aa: CASSRDRPTDEQFF
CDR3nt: TGTGCCAGCAGCCGGGACAGGCCTACCGATGAGCAGTTCTTC

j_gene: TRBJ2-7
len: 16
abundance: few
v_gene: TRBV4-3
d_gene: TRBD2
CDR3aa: CASSQDRLAGKYEQYF
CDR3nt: TGCGCCAGCAGCCAAGATCGGCTAGCGGGAAAATACGAGCAGTACTTC

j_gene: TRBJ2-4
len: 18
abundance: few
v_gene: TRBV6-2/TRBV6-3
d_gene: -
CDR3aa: CASSSYGTTLLAKNIQYF
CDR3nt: TGTGCCAGCAGTTCCTATGGGACAACCTTACTAGCCAAAAACATTCAGTACTTC

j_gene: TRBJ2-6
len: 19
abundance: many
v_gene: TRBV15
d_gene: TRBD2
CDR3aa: CATSREASGSSSGANVLTF
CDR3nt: TGTGCCACCAGCAGAGAAGCTAGCGGGTCTAGCTCTGGGGCCAACGTCCTGACTTTC

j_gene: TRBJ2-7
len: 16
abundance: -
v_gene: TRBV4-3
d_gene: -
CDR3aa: CASSQVTGNPAYEQYF
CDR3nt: TGCGCCAGCAGCCAAGTCACCGGGAACCCTGCCTACGAGCAGTACTTC

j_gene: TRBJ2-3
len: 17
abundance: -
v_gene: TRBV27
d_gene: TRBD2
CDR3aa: CASSLGTSGRATDTQYF
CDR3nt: TGTGCCAGCAGTTTGGGGACTAGCGGGAGGGCGACAGATACGCAGTATTTT

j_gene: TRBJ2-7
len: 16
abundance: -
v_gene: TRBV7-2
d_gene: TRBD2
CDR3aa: CASSFRLAGTAGEQYF
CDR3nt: TGTGCCAGCAGCTTCCGACTAGCGGGGACGGCGGGCGAGCAGTACTTC

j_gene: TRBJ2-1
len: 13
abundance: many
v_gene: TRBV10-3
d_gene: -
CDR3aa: CAISVDSGNEQFF
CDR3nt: TGTGCCATCAGTGTTGACAGCGGCAATGAGCAGTTCTTC

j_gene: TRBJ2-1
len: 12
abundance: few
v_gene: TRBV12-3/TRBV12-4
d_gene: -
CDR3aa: CASGRRYNEQFF
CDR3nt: TGTGCCAGTGGACGGCGCTACAATGAGCAGTTCTTC

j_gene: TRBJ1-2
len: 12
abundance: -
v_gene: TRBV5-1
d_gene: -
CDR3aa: CASSLDEDGYTF
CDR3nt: TGCGCCAGCAGCTTAGACGAGGATGGCTACACCTTC

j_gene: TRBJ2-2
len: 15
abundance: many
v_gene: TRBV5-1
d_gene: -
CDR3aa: CASSAHRADTGELFF
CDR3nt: TGCGCCAGCAGCGCACACAGGGCGGACACCGGGGAGCTGTTTTTT

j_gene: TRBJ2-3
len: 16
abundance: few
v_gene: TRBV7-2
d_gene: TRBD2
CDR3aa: CASSLVPSGGTDTQYF
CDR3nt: TGTGCCAGCAGCTTAGTCCCTAGCGGGGGCACAGATACGCAGTATTTT

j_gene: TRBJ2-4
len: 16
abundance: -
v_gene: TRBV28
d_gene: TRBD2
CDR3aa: CASRGGTGVAKNIQYF
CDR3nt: TGTGCCAGCAGGGGGGGGACTGGAGTAGCCAAAAACATTCAGTACTTC

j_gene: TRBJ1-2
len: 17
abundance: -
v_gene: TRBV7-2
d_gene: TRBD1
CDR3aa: CASSMGVLRTGEDGYTF
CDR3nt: TGTGCCAGCAGTATGGGGGTTCTAAGGACAGGGGAGGATGGCTACACCTTC

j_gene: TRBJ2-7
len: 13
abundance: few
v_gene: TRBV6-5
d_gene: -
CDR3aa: CASSLTAPYEQYF
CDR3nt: TGTGCCAGCAGTTTGACAGCTCCCTACGAGCAGTACTTC

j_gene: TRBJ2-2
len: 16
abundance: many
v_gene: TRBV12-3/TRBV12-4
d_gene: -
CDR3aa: CASRLGRGASAGELFF
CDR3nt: TGTGCCAGCCGACTGGGAAGGGGCGCCTCCGCCGGGGAGCTGTTTTTT

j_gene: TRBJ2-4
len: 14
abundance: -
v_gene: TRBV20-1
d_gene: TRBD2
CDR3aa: CSARATSAKNIQYF
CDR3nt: TGCAGTGCTAGAGCGACTAGCGCCAAAAACATTCAGTACTTC

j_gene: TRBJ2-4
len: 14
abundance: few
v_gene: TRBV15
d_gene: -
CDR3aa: CATLGLGNRNIQYF
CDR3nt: TGTGCCACTTTGGGACTGGGCAACAGAAACATTCAGTACTTC

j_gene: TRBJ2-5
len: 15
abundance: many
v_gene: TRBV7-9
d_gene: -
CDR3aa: CASSLDARRPETQYF
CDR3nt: TGTGCCAGCAGCTTAGATGCCAGACGACCAGAGACCCAGTACTTC

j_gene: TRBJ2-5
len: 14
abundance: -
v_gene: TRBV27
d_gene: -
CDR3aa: CASSFNLRGETQYF
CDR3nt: TGTGCCAGCAGTTTTAATCTTAGAGGGGAGACCCAGTACTTC

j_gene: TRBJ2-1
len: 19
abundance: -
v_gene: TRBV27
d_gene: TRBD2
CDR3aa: CASSLFLSKGLAGNNEQFF
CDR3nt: TGTGCCAGCAGTTTATTTTTATCGAAGGGACTAGCGGGGAACAATGAGCAGTTCTTC

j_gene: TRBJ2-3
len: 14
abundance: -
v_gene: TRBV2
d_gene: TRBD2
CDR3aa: CASSPGTSGRGQYF
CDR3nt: TGTGCCAGCAGCCCAGGGACTAGTGGGAGAGGGCAGTATTTT

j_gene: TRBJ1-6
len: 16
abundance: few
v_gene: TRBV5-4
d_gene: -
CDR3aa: CASSLEMAPQGSPLHF
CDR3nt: TGTGCCAGCAGCTTGGAGATGGCACCTCAGGGTTCACCCCTCCACTTT